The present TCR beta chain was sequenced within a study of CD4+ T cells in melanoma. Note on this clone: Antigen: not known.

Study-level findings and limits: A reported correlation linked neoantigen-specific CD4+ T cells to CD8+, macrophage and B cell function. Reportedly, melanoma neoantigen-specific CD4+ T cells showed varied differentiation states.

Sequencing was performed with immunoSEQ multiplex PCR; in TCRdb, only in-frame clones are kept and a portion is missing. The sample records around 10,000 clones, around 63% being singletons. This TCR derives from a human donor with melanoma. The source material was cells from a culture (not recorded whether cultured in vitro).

CDR3 sequence reads: CASSSVGPYNEQFF. CDR3 bases: TGTGCCAGCAGTTCCGTGGGGCCCTACAATGAGCAGTTCTTC. J is TRBJ2-1 and V is TRBV6-6; perhaps TRBD1 as D (5 bases). V was cut by 4 bases and J by 2 bases, with 9 bases left in between. From germline, CDR1 is MNHNY and CDR2 SVGAGI (reference sequence). The CDR3 spans 14 residues.